Sequencing of this T cell receptor beta chain was carried out in a study of Ad26.COV2.S vaccination and SARS-CoV-2 variants. On the study more broadly: By the intramuscular route, Ad26.COV2.S was given once, or twice 56 days apart. Study-wide points: People who got the vaccine had more spike-specific TCR breadth than people who got placebo.

The CDR3 loop spans 14 amino acids. Germline V gene data show CDR1 as SGHRS and CDR2 as YFSETQ. Trimming removed 2 bases at V and 0 bases at J, with 8 bases between. A word on this clone: The antigen is not known.

Sequenced by immunoSEQ multiplex PCR; TCRdb stores in-frame clones only, minus some. The sample records 350,000 to 500,000 clones, approximately 90% being singletons. Stated treatment: over 15 received Ad26.COV2.S at low or high dose, single or two shots; 5 received placebo; per-sample allocation not given. Vaccine and placebo recipients were sampled on day 63 after the first injection. An adult donor aged 18-55 years was enrolled in Boston. Participants' vaccine, an Ad26 vector, delivered Wuhan-strain SARS-CoV-2 spike. Here the sequenced sample was peripheral blood, taken in a trial of Ad26.COV2.S vaccine versus placebo. V and J are TRBV5-1 and TRBJ2-5; TRBD1 might be the D (6 bases). The TCR comes from a person between 18 and 59 years old who received the Ad26.COV2.S COVID-19 vaccine or a placebo. As DNA, the CDR3 is TGCGCCAGCAGCTTTTGGGACAACCAAGAGACCCAGTACTTC. This encodes CASSFWDNQETQYF. Complete variable domain (other parts from reference TRBV5-1 and TRBJ2-5): KAGVTQTPRYLIKTRGQQVTLSCSPISGHRSVSWYQQTPGQGLQFLFEYFSETQRNKGNFPGRFSGRQFSNSRSEMNVSTLELGDSALYLCASSFWDNQETQYFGPGTRLLVL.